Presented here are 23 T cell receptor beta chains from one specimen sequenced in a study of early T cells in non-severe SARS-CoV-2 infection. TCRdb re-called the 5' RACE reads with MiXCR, one entry per CDR3 protein. The sample holds just under 65,000 distinct CDR3 sequences, roughly 8.2% seen once. This sample comprised whole blood, obtained at baseline. These receptors all stem from an adult who was a healthcare worker with PCR-confirmed SARS-CoV-2 infection or an uninfected control (not recorded which).

The V and J genes are TRBV5-1 and TRBJ2-3, with a weak D call TRBD2 (6 bases). The V end lost 5 bases, the J end lost 2 bases, and 6 bases lay between the germline ends. The CDR3 sequence is 12 residues long. Per germline, CDR1 SGHRS and CDR2 YFSETQ. In DNA form, the CDR3 reads TGCGCCAGCAGGCGGGACACAGATACGCAGTATTTT. Translation: CASRRDTDTQYF.

The rearrangement links TRBV7-9 to TRBJ1-1, with 8 bases lining up with TRBD1. After removal of 1 base from V and 3 bases from J, the junction contained 4 bases not matched to a gene. The germline gives CDR1 SEHNR, CDR2 FQNEAQ (reference sequence). This CDR3 has 15 amino acids. In nucleotides, the CDR3 is TGTGCCAGCAGCTTAGAGGGACAGGCCTACACTGAAGCTTTCTTT. Protein: CASSLEGQAYTEAFF.

J is TRBJ2-5 and V is TRBV20-1; 14 bases map to TRBD2. CDR1 and CDR2 (germline): DFQATT, SNEGSKA (reference sequence). The CDR3 sequence is 16 residues long. V gave up 6 bases and J gave up 5 bases; unmatched junction bases: 11. The CDR3 sequence: CSASEGLAGVHETQYF. The CDR3 DNA reads as TGCAGTGCCTCCGAGGGACTAGCGGGAGTCCACGAGACCCAGTACTTC.

This clonotype turned up a few times. The genes are TRBV5-1 and TRBJ1-1; 7 bases fit TRBD1. The germline CDR1 and CDR2 sequences are SGHRS and YFSETQ. CDR3 size: 14 residues. Losses at the gene ends were 0 bases for V and 7 bases for J; bases not matched to a gene: 6. CDR3 sequence (DNA): TGCGCCAGCAGCTTGGCCCCGGGACAGCTTGAAGCTTTCTTT. This codes for CASSLAPGQLEAFF.

This clonotype was observed many times. This chain uses TRBV7-3 with TRBJ1-1, with D possibly being TRBD1 (5 bases). CDR3 length: 14 residues. Germline CDR1 is SGHTA and CDR2 is FQGTGA. Trimming cost V 3 bases and J 1 base, with 9 bases left between them. This CDR3 is CASSLSRENTEAFF. The CDR3 coding sequence is TGTGCCAGCAGCTTGAGCAGGGAGAACACTGAAGCTTTCTTT.

This clonotype was seen a few times. J is TRBJ1-1 and V is TRBV18; D is unresolved. CDR3 length: 16 amino acids. V lost 6 bases and J 6 bases, leaving 23 bases between the germline ends. Germline V gene lookup returns CDR1 KGHSH and CDR2 LQKENI. The CDR3 loop reads CASSQARYGDEAEAFF. CDR3 bases: TGTGCCAGCTCGCAAGCCCGCTATGGGGATGAAGCTGAAGCTTTCTTT.

This clonotype was observed at least ten times. The chain recombines TRBV7-6 with TRBJ1-5, with D tentatively TRBD1 (5 bases). Trimming took 3 bases from V and 0 from J, leaving 9 bases between them. From germline, CDR1 is SGHVS and CDR2 FNYEAQ. The CDR3 spans 15 residues. CDR3 in amino acids: CASSLGVNSNQPQHF. CDR3 nucleotide sequence: TGTGCCAGCAGCTTGGGGGTCAATAGCAATCAGCCCCAGCATTTT.

The sample holds many counts of this clonotype. The J gene is TRBJ2-1, the V gene TRBV7-9; D is perhaps TRBD2 (6 bases). CDR1 is SEHNR and CDR2 is FQNEAQ in the germline V gene (reference sequence). The CDR3 is 16 amino acids. Trimming removed 4 bases at V and 4 bases at J, with 17 bases between. In nucleotides, the CDR3 is TGTGCCAGCAGCTCGGGGGTGGGAGTTGCTTACAATGAGCAGTTCTTC. Its protein is CASSSGVGVAYNEQFF.

The chain joins TRBV7-6 to TRBJ2-6, with D hard to call. CDR1 SGHVS and CDR2 FNYEAQ come from the germline V gene. V lost 1 base to trimming and J lost 4 bases, with 8 bases between them. This CDR3 region has 15 residues. CDR3 nucleotides: TGTGCCAGCAGCTTAGGGGGTGGCGGGGCCAACGTCCTGACTTTC. The encoded protein is CASSLGGGGANVLTF.

The genes are TRBV19 and TRBJ2-1; D possibly corresponds to TRBD1 (6 bases). This CDR3 has 13 residues. Germline CDR1 and CDR2: LNHDA and SQIVND (reference sequence). Trimming stripped 11 bases from V and 3 bases from J, with 14 bases between. The CDR3 DNA is TGTGCCCCTACTCAGGGGAGCTACAATGAGCAGTTCTTC. Amino acid sequence: CAPTQGSYNEQFF.

This clonotype was seen at least ten times. The chain combines TRBV7-6 with TRBJ1-2, with D hard to call. Germline V gene data show CDR1 as SGHVS and CDR2 as FNYEAQ. The CDR3 sequence is 16 residues long. V was clipped by 5 bases and J by 0 bases, with 16 bases between them. The CDR3 DNA reads as TGTGCCAGCAGCCCCCGGTATGGGGTGGCTAACTATGGCTACACCTTC. Translation: CASSPRYGVANYGYTF.

This clonotype was counted only a few times. The chain carries TRBV11-2 and TRBJ1-5; D is unresolved. The CDR3 sequence is 15 residues long. Trimming cost V 0 bases and J 0 bases, with 6 bases left between them. Germline CDR1 is SGHAT and CDR2 is FQNNGV. In nucleotides, the CDR3 is TGTGCCAGCAGCTTAGATTCCCTTAGCAATCAGCCCCAGCATTTT. Protein product: CASSLDSLSNQPQHF.

This clonotype has ten or more counts. This rearrangement joins TRBV29-1 to TRBJ2-1; D not certain. This CDR3 has 13 residues. Per germline, CDR1 SQVTM and CDR2 ANQGSEA. V was trimmed by 1 base and J by 7 bases, leaving 11 bases between them. The CDR3 protein is CSVEGVLGNEQFF. CDR3 in DNA: TGCAGCGTTGAAGGGGTCCTGGGGAATGAGCAGTTCTTC.

The rearrangement uses TRBV7-2 and TRBJ1-2; TRBD1 matches at 8 bases. In germline, CDR1 is SGHTA, CDR2 FQGNSA. The CDR3 extends over 13 amino acids. With 4 bases clipped from V and 7 bases from J, the junction kept 5 bases outside the gene matches. The chain's CDR3 is CASSSQGATGYTF. CDR3 bases: TGTGCCAGCAGCTCGCAGGGGGCTACTGGCTACACCTTC.

This clonotype was seen repeatedly, ten times or more. The chain carries TRBV4-1 and TRBJ1-5; D is uncertain. Germline V gives CDR1 MGHRA, CDR2 YSYEKL. CDR3 length: 15 residues. V was cut by 0 bases and J by 5 bases, with 11 bases left in between. The CDR3 loop is CASSQDLGRDQPQHF. The DNA for the CDR3 is TGCGCCAGCAGCCAAGATCTGGGGAGGGATCAGCCCCAGCATTTT.

The chain recombines TRBV19 with TRBJ1-2; TRBD1 is a possible D gene (6 bases). Germline values: CDR1 LNHDA, CDR2 SQIVND (reference sequence). The V gene lost 2 bases and the J gene lost 5 bases, with 12 bases spanning the gap. The CDR3 contains 14 residues. The chain's CDR3 is CASSILRQGYGYTF. In DNA, the CDR3 is TGTGCCAGTAGTATACTGAGGCAGGGGTATGGCTACACCTTC.

The chain is built from TRBV7-2 and TRBJ2-5, with D perhaps given as TRBD1 or TRBD2 (5 bases each). Germline CDR1 SGHTA, CDR2 FQGNSA. The V and J ends lost 3 bases and 5 bases respectively, with 10 bases between them. CDR3 length equals 13 residues. CDR3 amino acids: CASSFRGSETQYF. In DNA, the CDR3 is TGTGCCAGCAGCTTTCGGGGCAGTGAGACCCAGTACTTC.

This clonotype was detected a few times. The chain carries TRBV29-1 and TRBJ1-1; a possible D gene is TRBD1 (5 bases). V lost 8 bases to trimming and J lost 4 bases, with 17 bases between them. CDR1 and CDR2 from the germline V gene are SQVTM and ANQGSEA. The CDR3 covers 13 residues. The CDR3 coding sequence is TGCAGCTCCTCGATCGGGGGGACCACTGAAGCTTTCTTT. Protein sequence: CSSSIGGTTEAFF.

This clonotype showed up many times. The J gene is TRBJ2-7, the V gene TRBV30; D gene uncertain. The CDR3 has 11 amino acids. The ends were cut back, 5 bases at V and 4 bases at J, with 9 bases in the middle. Germline V gene data show CDR1 as GTSNPN and CDR2 as SVGIG (reference sequence). The DNA for the CDR3 is TGTGCCTGGGAGCGCGCTTACGAGCAGTACTTC. Translating it yields CAWERAYEQYF.

There are a few counts of this clonotype. CDR3 amino acids: CASSRASYGYTF. In DNA, the CDR3 is TGTGCCAGCAGCCGAGCCAGCTATGGCTACACCTTC. This chain joins TRBV11-2 and TRBJ1-2, with D unresolved. CDR1 and CDR2 from the germline V gene are SGHAT and FQNNGV. The CDR3 consists of 12 residues. V was pared by 5 bases and J by 4 bases, with 8 bases between.

Many counts were recorded for this clonotype. This chain connects TRBV10-2 to TRBJ2-2; 11 positions match TRBD2. The CDR3 contains 15 residues. The J segment lost 4 bases and the V segment lost 6 bases, leaving 4 bases of the junction unmatched. The germline V gene encodes CDR1 WSHSY and CDR2 SAAADI. The CDR3 spells CASSETSGGTGELFF. In nucleotides, the CDR3 is TGCGCCAGCAGCGAAACTAGCGGGGGCACCGGGGAGCTGTTTTTT.

A few counts support this clonotype. This chain uses TRBV4-3 with TRBJ2-7; 7 nucleotides align to TRBD2. Germline V gene lookup returns CDR1 LGHNA and CDR2 YSLEER. The CDR3 spans 15 residues. J gave up 3 bases and V 0 bases, and 5 bases lay outside the gene matches. In DNA, the CDR3 is TGCGCCAGCAGCCAAGATACGACTAGCTTCTACGAGCAGTACTTC. This gives the protein CASSQDTTSFYEQYF.

This clonotype was observed many times. CDR3 in DNA: TGTGCCAGCAGTATAGGGGGCGCTGAAGCTTTCTTT. Amino acids: CASSIGGAEAFF. V is TRBV7-8 and J is TRBJ1-1, with 7 bases identical to TRBD1. CDR3 length: 12 residues. The V and J ends lost 6 bases and 6 bases, in that order; junction bases with no gene match: 4. Germline CDR1 reads SGHVS; CDR2 reads FQNEAQ.